Each of the 19 T cell receptor beta chains below was sequenced from the same sample in a study of blood T cell repertoires in COVID-19. Only in-frame clones appear in the TCRdb table, and some are missing; sequencing was by immunoSEQ multiplex PCR. The sample carries 200,000 to 300,000 clones, around 88% recorded once. Sequencing used peripheral blood. The origin of the receptors is a woman under 40 with COVID-19, enrolled during active disease.

The rearrangement links TRBV19 to TRBJ1-5, with 8 bases identical to TRBD1. Germline CDR1 and CDR2: LNHDA and SQIVND (reference sequence). Trimming cost V 7 bases and J 7 bases; bases outside gene matches: 15. This CDR3 is built from 16 residues. The CDR3 loop reads CASTAIGQGAGQPQHF. The CDR3 DNA reads TGTGCCAGTACCGCGATTGGGCAGGGGGCAGGACAGCCCCAGCATTTT.

The chain couples TRBV27 to TRBJ2-6, with 9 bases matching TRBD1. The CDR3 runs to 16 residues. Germline loops: CDR1 MNHEY, CDR2 SMNVEV (reference sequence). Unmatched junction bases numbered 6, after V lost 5 bases and J lost 4 bases. The DNA for the CDR3 is TGTGCCAGCAGTATACGGACAGGGGTCGGGGCCAACGTCCTGACTTTC. The encoded protein is CASSIRTGVGANVLTF.

This clone has only a few counts. The rearrangement links TRBV6-2 or TRBV6-3 to TRBJ1-2; D might be TRBD1 (6 bases). This CDR3 has 16 amino acids. V was pared by 6 bases and J by 5 bases, with 22 bases between. Germline V lookup: CDR1 MNHEY, CDR2 SVGEGT. The CDR3 DNA reads as TGTGCCAGCAGCCGCACCATCAGGGGACCTTCATATGGCTACACCTTC. This gives the protein CASSRTIRGPSYGYTF.

The J gene is TRBJ1-2, the V gene TRBV28; D might be TRBD1 (5 bases). The CDR3 totals 13 residues. Germline CDR1 and CDR2: MDHEN and SYDVKM. Trimming left V 5 bases short and J 5 bases short, with 12 bases between. In DNA form, the CDR3 reads TGTGCCAGCAGTCAGGGTAATCAGTATGGCTACACCTTC. Amino acids: CASSQGNQYGYTF.

The chain links TRBV10-3 to TRBJ2-1, with 10 nucleotides matching TRBD2. The CDR3 loop spans 14 amino acids. Germline V gene data show CDR1 as ENHRY and CDR2 as SYGVKD. V lost 9 bases and J lost 2; bases outside the gene matches: 4. The CDR3 DNA is TGTGCCATATCGGGACTAGCGCCCTACAATGAGCAGTTCTTC. As protein: CAISGLAPYNEQFF.

The V and J genes are TRBV7-9 and TRBJ2-5; 9 positions match TRBD2. This CDR3 has 16 amino acids. Germline loops: CDR1 SEHNR, CDR2 FQNEAQ (reference sequence). V was clipped by 6 bases and J by 4 bases; unmatched bases: 12. Here the CDR3 reads CASSLFRGGEGETQYF. The CDR3 nucleotides read TGTGCCAGCAGTCTTTTCCGCGGGGGGGAAGGAGAGACCCAGTACTTC.

This sequence joins TRBV5-4 and TRBJ1-1; 7 positions agree with TRBD1. There are 14 residues in the CDR3. Trimming cost V 4 bases and J 2 bases; bases outside gene matches: 5. The germline V gene encodes CDR1 SGHNT and CDR2 YYREEE (reference sequence). The CDR3 bases are TGTGCCAGCAGCCCGGGACAGCCCAACACTGAAGCTTTCTTT. Amino acids: CASSPGQPNTEAFF. Full variable domain (rest looked up from reference TRBV5-4 and TRBJ1-1): ETGVTQSPTHLIKTRGQQVTLRCSSQSGHNTVSWYQQALGQGPQFIFQYYREEENGRGNFPPRFSGLQFPNYSSELNVNALELDDSALYLCASSPGQPNTEAFFGQGTRLTVV.

The chain is built from TRBV2 and TRBJ1-6; 8 bases are shared with TRBD1. V dropped 6 bases and J dropped 10; count of bases not matched to a gene: 5. The germline V gene encodes CDR1 SNHLY and CDR2 FYNNEI. The CDR3 is 13 residues long. The CDR3 DNA follows: TGTGCCAGCAGGGACAGGGAAGGCTCACCCCTCCACTTT. This codes for CASRDREGSPLHF.

The rearrangement joins TRBV11-2 to TRBJ1-1; D is unresolved. The germline V and J ends were trimmed by 4 bases and 0 bases, with 12 bases remaining between them. The CDR3 loop spans 15 amino acids. Germline V CDR1 and CDR2: SGHAT, FQNNGV. The CDR3 sequence: CASSYWTAMNTEAFF. The CDR3 DNA reads as TGTGCCAGCAGCTACTGGACTGCAATGAACACTGAAGCTTTCTTT.

The genes are TRBV4-3 and TRBJ2-2; possibly TRBD2 for D (5 bases). Germline values: CDR1 LGHNA, CDR2 YSLEER. The ends were cut back, 4 bases at V and 1 base at J, with 16 bases in the middle. This CDR3 is built from 17 residues. CDR3 sequence: CASSPGGAGWNTGELFF. The CDR3 DNA reads as TGCGCCAGCAGCCCCGGAGGAGCCGGCTGGAACACCGGGGAGCTGTTTTTT.

This clone occurred once. The chain couples TRBV24-1 to TRBJ1-2; 9 bases fit TRBD1. The V segment lost 4 bases and the J segment 8 bases; nucleotides outside the gene matches: 7. CDR1 and CDR2 from the germline V gene are KGHDR and SFDVKD. The CDR3 loop spans 14 amino acids. CDR3 bases: TGTGCCACCAGTGACCCAGGACAGGGGCCCGGCTACACCTTC. As protein: CATSDPGQGPGYTF.

The CDR3 loop is CASSRQGSDSPLHF. The CDR3 DNA reads as TGTGCCAGCAGCAGACAGGGGAGTGATTCACCCCTCCACTTT. The chain has TRBV7-2 and TRBJ1-6; 8 nucleotides agree with TRBD1. This CDR3 spans 14 amino acids. Germline loops: CDR1 SGHTA, CDR2 FQGNSA. The V gene end was trimmed by 5 bases and the J gene end by 8 bases; junction bases not matched to a gene: 5.

The CDR3 reads CASSYSGRDLYEQYV. In DNA, the CDR3 is TGTGCCAGCAGTTATTCGGGGCGGGACCTCTACGAGCAGTACGTC. This chain links TRBV6-9 with TRBJ2-7, with TRBD2 as a possible D gene (6 bases). The CDR3 consists of 15 residues. With 0 bases removed from V and 3 bases from J, the gap between germline ends came to 12 bases. Looked up from germline, CDR1 is MNHGY and CDR2 is SVAAGI.

V usage is TRBV19 and J usage is TRBJ2-6; TRBD1 matches 7 bases. The CDR3 is 17 residues long. CDR1 and CDR2 (germline): LNHDA, SQIVND (reference sequence). The ends lost 4 bases at V and 2 bases at J; junction bases unmatched: 8. CDR3: CASSTGGQGTGANVLTF. The CDR3 DNA reads as TGTGCCAGTAGTACAGGGGGTCAGGGCACTGGGGCCAACGTCCTGACTTTC. The variable domain in full, with the rest retrieved from reference TRBV19 and TRBJ2-6, is DGGITQSPKYLFRKEGQNVTLSCEQNLNHDAMYWYRQDPGQGLRLIYYSQIVNDFQKGDIAEGYSVSREKKESFPLTVTSAQKNPTAFYLCASSTGGQGTGANVLTFGAGSRLTVL.

The chain joins TRBV7-9 to TRBJ2-3, with 9 bases identical to TRBD1. The CDR3 loop spans 15 amino acids. The V gene's germline CDR1 is SEHNR and CDR2 FQNEAQ (reference sequence). The V gene end was trimmed by 5 bases and the J gene end by 2 bases; junction bases not matched to a gene: 5. CDR3 sequence reads: CASSHRDRDTDTQYF. CDR3 in DNA: TGTGCCAGCAGCCACCGGGACAGGGACACAGATACGCAGTATTTT. Variable domain in full (rest from reference TRBV7-9 and TRBJ2-3): DTGVSQNPRHKITKRGQNVTFRCDPISEHNRLYWYRQTLGQGPEFLTYFQNEAQLEKSRLLSDRFSAERPKGSFSTLEIQRTEQGDSAMYLCASSHRDRDTDTQYFGPGTRLTVL.

CDR3: CASKQTTGIGSGANVLTF. DNA of the CDR3: TGTGCCAGCAAGCAGACCACAGGGATTGGTTCTGGGGCCAACGTCCTGACTTTC. The chain links TRBV2 to TRBJ2-6; perhaps TRBD1 as D (6 bases). The germline gives CDR1 SNHLY, CDR2 FYNNEI. Trimming removed 7 bases at V and 1 base at J, with 20 bases between. The CDR3 has 18 amino acids.

This sequence joins TRBV7-6 and TRBJ2-2, with 8 bases identical to TRBD1. CDR1 and CDR2 from the germline V gene are SGHVS and FNYEAQ. The V segment lost 3 bases and the J segment 9 bases; nucleotides outside the gene matches: 9. CDR3 length equals 15 residues. The CDR3 coding sequence is TGTGCCAGCAGCTTGGGGACAGGACCCCAAAGGGAGCTGTTTTTT. Translated: CASSLGTGPQRELFF.

The chain uses TRBV3-1 (or the pseudogene TRBV3-2) and TRBJ1-2; no firm D call. This CDR3 contains 12 residues. V was trimmed by 2 bases and J by 4 bases, leaving 5 bases between them. CDR1 is LGHDT, CDR2 YNNKEL, per germline (reference sequence). CDR3 sequence: CASSQLLYGYTF. DNA of the CDR3: TGTGCCAGCAGCCAACTACTCTATGGCTACACCTTC.

The CDR3 region is CASSIDLWEDNEQFF. CDR3 nucleotide sequence: TGTGCCAGTAGTATAGATCTATGGGAGGACAATGAGCAGTTCTTC. The chain employs TRBV19 and TRBJ2-1; D is perhaps TRBD2 (6 bases). V shed 0 bases and J shed 5 bases, with 11 bases lying between them. Germline V gene sequence: CDR1 LNHDA, CDR2 SQIVND (reference sequence). The CDR3 runs to 15 residues.